Below, 16 T cell receptor beta chains from the same sample are listed, as sequenced in a study of blood T cell repertoires in COVID-19. The data were produced by immunoSEQ multiplex PCR, yet TCRdb's version contains in-frame clones alone and is incomplete. Of about 210,000 clones in the sample, approximately 78% were seen once. Material: peripheral blood. The source of these receptors is a woman between 65 and 79 years old with COVID-19, enrolled during active disease.

The chain combines TRBV11-2 with TRBJ1-1; the D is unclear. The germline V gene encodes CDR1 SGHAT and CDR2 FQNNGV. V was pared by 0 bases and J by 4 bases, with 12 bases between. CDR3 size: 15 residues. The CDR3 DNA sequence: TGTGCCAGCAGCTTAGATGTATTGGCAGGCACTGAAGCTTTCTTT. Protein: CASSLDVLAGTEAFF.

V usage is TRBV19 and J usage is TRBJ1-2, with D possibly matching TRBD1 (5 bases). This CDR3 is 17 amino acids long. V was shortened by 4 bases and J by 1 base, with 19 bases between the two germline ends. Germline V gene sequence: CDR1 LNHDA, CDR2 SQIVND (reference sequence). The CDR3 loop reads CASSTFARQINNYGYTF. The CDR3 DNA follows: TGTGCCAGTAGTACCTTCGCCCGACAGATTAATAACTATGGCTACACCTTC. Using reference TRBV19 and TRBJ1-2 for the parts outside the CDR3, the full variable domain is DGGITQSPKYLFRKEGQNVTLSCEQNLNHDAMYWYRQDPGQGLRLIYYSQIVNDFQKGDIAEGYSVSREKKESFPLTVTSAQKNPTAFYLCASSTFARQINNYGYTFGSGTRLTVV.

The gene calls are TRBV30 and TRBJ1-5; the match to TRBD1 covers 11 bases. The CDR3 is 13 residues long. Germline CDR1 reads GTSNPN; CDR2 reads SVGIG (reference sequence). The CDR3 sequence is CAYGQGAFQPQHF. CDR3 DNA: TGTGCGTACGGACAGGGGGCCTTTCAGCCCCAGCATTTT.

The sample holds one count of this clone. The J gene is TRBJ1-1, the V gene TRBV28, with D tentatively TRBD1 (6 bases). Germline V gives CDR1 MDHEN, CDR2 SYDVKM. Trimming removed 2 bases from V and 9 bases from J, with 10 bases in between. CDR3 length: 12 amino acids. CDR3: CASSLIQGKAFF. The CDR3 region has the DNA TGTGCCAGCAGTTTAATACAGGGCAAAGCTTTCTTT.

This chain uses TRBV3-1 (or the pseudogene TRBV3-2) with TRBJ2-7, with a possible D match to TRBD2 (5 bases). The CDR3 covers 14 residues. Trimming cost V 0 bases and J 3 bases, with 9 bases left between them. Germline V gene sequence: CDR1 LGHDT, CDR2 YNNKEL (reference sequence). The CDR3, as DNA: TGTGCCAGCAGCCAAGATCTTCGGGGCTACGAGCAGTACTTC. Its translation is CASSQDLRGYEQYF.

The V and J genes are TRBV4-2 and TRBJ2-1; the D gene is possibly TRBD2 (6 bases). The V and J ends lost 5 bases and 1 base respectively, with 9 bases between them. The CDR3 is 14 amino acids. Germline V lookup: CDR1 LGHNA, CDR2 YNFKEQ. The CDR3 nucleotides read TGTGCCAGCAGCACGGAGGGGTCCTACAATGAGCAGTTCTTC. It encodes CASSTEGSYNEQFF.

V gene TRBV29-1 combines with J gene TRBJ1-1; D gene ambiguous. Trimming removed 4 bases from V and 0 bases from J, with 9 bases in between. Germline V gene sequence: CDR1 SQVTM, CDR2 ANQGSEA. The CDR3 covers 13 residues. Here the CDR3 reads CSVVILLNTEAFF. The CDR3 DNA is TGCAGCGTTGTAATTTTATTGAACACTGAAGCTTTCTTT.

The V and J genes are TRBV19 and TRBJ2-3; the D is unclear. The V gene's germline CDR1 is LNHDA and CDR2 SQIVND (reference sequence). Trimming pared 1 base from V and 2 bases from J, leaving 7 bases between. CDR3 length equals 14 residues. This CDR3 is CASSIAVNTDTQYF. The CDR3 coding sequence is TGTGCCAGTAGTATAGCGGTTAACACAGATACGCAGTATTTT.

This clone has only one observation. The rearrangement links TRBV18 to TRBJ1-1, with unresolved D. V was pared by 1 base and J by 0 bases, with 6 bases between. This CDR3 is built from 14 residues. The germline gives CDR1 KGHSH, CDR2 LQKENI. The CDR3 nucleotides read TGTGCCAGCTCACCACTGGGCTTGAACACTGAAGCTTTCTTT. Protein product: CASSPLGLNTEAFF.

This clone was seen only once. The chain employs TRBV5-5 and TRBJ2-7; TRBD2 aligns across 12 bases. The CDR3 contains 15 residues. V shed 4 bases and J 3 bases; nucleotides not matched to a gene: 5. Germline CDR1 SGHKS, CDR2 YYEKEE (reference sequence). The CDR3 DNA is TGTGCCAGCAGCCACACACTAGCGGGAGGCTACGAGCAGTACTTC. Translated: CASSHTLAGGYEQYF.

This chain links TRBV29-1 with TRBJ1-1; D may be TRBD1 (5 bases). Trimming shortened V by 6 bases and J by 1 base, and 12 bases separated the two germline ends. CDR1 and CDR2 from the germline V gene are SQVTM and ANQGSEA. This CDR3 is built from 13 residues. The chain's CDR3 is CSVDLTENTEAFF. CDR3 nucleotide sequence: TGCAGCGTGGATTTGACAGAGAACACTGAAGCTTTCTTT.

This chain connects TRBV7-2 to TRBJ2-5, with a tentative D call TRBD1 (5 bases). The V and J ends lost 5 bases and 9 bases respectively, with 19 bases between them. The germline gives CDR1 SGHTA, CDR2 FQGNSA. This CDR3 contains 14 residues. CDR3 DNA sequence: TGTGCCAGCAGCCAGGGCGGTTTCGCTTCCGCCCAGTACTTC. Translation gives CASSQGGFASAQYF. Full variable domain (outside the CDR3, taken from reference TRBV7-2 and TRBJ2-5): GAGVSQSPSNKVTEKGKDVELRCDPISGHTALYWYRQSLGQGLEFLIYFQGNSAPDKSGLPSDRFSAERTGGSVSTLTIQRTQQEDSAVYLCASSQGGFASAQYFGPGTRLLVL.

This chain uses TRBV5-1 with TRBJ2-1, with 11 bases that match TRBD1. Germline V lookup: CDR1 SGHRS, CDR2 YFSETQ. The CDR3 runs to 16 residues. J gave up 7 bases and V 4 bases, and 10 bases lay outside the gene matches. CDR3 loop: CASSHGQGATRNEQFF. The CDR3 DNA reads TGCGCCAGCAGCCACGGACAGGGGGCCACTAGAAATGAGCAGTTCTTC.

The gene calls are TRBV19 and TRBJ2-2; D gene uncertain. Germline V gene data show CDR1 as LNHDA and CDR2 as SQIVND (reference sequence). The CDR3 has 17 amino acids. With 9 bases removed from V and 3 bases from J, the gap between germline ends came to 23 bases. DNA for the CDR3: TGTGCCAGCCACGTCGGCTCCCTAGGTGCGGACACCGGGGAGCTGTTTTTT. It translates to CASHVGSLGADTGELFF.

The chain employs TRBV6-2 or TRBV6-3 and TRBJ2-1, with 7 bases matching TRBD2. Germline CDR1 and CDR2: MNHEY and SVGEGT. Trimming removed 5 bases from V and 9 bases from J; junction bases left unmatched: 10. The CDR3 covers 14 residues. CDR3 region: CASSLPTSRVEQFF. DNA of the CDR3: TGTGCCAGCAGTCTCCCGACTAGCAGGGTTGAGCAGTTCTTC.

V gene TRBV19 combines with J gene TRBJ2-1; 16 bases line up with TRBD2. After removal of 6 bases from V and 1 base from J, the junction contained 9 bases not matched to a gene. The CDR3 length is 19 residues. Germline V gene data show CDR1 as LNHDA and CDR2 as SQIVND (reference sequence). CDR3 residues: CASSGTSGRADPSYNEQFF. The CDR3 DNA reads as TGTGCCAGTAGCGGGACTAGCGGGAGGGCCGACCCATCCTACAATGAGCAGTTCTTC.